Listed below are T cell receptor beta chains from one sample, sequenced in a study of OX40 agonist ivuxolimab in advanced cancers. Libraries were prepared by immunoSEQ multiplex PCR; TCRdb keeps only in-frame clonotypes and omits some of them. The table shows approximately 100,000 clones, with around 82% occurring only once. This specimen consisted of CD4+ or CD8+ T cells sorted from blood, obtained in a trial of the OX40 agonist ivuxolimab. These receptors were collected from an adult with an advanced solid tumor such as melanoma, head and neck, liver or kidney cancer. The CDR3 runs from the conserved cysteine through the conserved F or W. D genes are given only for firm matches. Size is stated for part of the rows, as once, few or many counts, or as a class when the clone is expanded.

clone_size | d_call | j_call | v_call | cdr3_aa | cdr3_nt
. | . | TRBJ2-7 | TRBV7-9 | CASSLAGGEGEQYF | TGTGCCAGCAGCTTGGCAGGCGGTGAGGGCGAGCAGTACTTC
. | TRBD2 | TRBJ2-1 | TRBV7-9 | CASSQVLPAGGPENEQFF | TGTGCCAGCAGCCAAGTTCTCCCGGCGGGAGGGCCGGAAAATGAGCAGTTCTTC
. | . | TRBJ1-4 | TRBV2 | CASRKGHNEKLFF | TGTGCCAGCAGGAAAGGTCATAATGAAAAACTGTTTTTT
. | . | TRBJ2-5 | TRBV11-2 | CASSLEVSETQYF | TGTGCCAGCAGCTTAGAGGTTTCGGAGACCCAGTACTTC
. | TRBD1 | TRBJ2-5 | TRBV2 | CASSSDRAGGAQETQYF | TGTGCCAGCAGTTCAGACAGGGCGGGCGGTGCCCAAGAGACCCAGTACTTC
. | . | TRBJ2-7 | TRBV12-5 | CASGLCRTASPGGYEQYF | TGTGCTAGTGGTTTGTGTCGGACAGCCTCTCCAGGGGGGTACGAGCAGTACTTC
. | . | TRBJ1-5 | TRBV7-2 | CASSPEGIDYQPQHF | TGTGCCAGCAGCCCCGAGGGTATCGATTATCAGCCCCAGCATTTT
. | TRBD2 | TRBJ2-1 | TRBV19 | CASSIVSGLAGDNEQFF | TGTGCCAGTAGTATAGTATCTGGACTAGCGGGGGACAATGAGCAGTTCTTC
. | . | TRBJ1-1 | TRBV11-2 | CASNFGDTEAFF | TGTGCCAGCAACTTTGGAGACACTGAAGCTTTCTTT
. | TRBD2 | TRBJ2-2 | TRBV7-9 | CASSRWQGGTSGRRPLFF | TGTGCCAGCAGCCGCTGGCAGGGGGGGACTAGCGGCCGACGGCCGCTGTTTTTT
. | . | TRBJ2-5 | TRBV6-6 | CASSYALDNEETQYF | TGTGCCAGCAGTTACGCCCTGGACAATGAAGAGACCCAGTACTTC
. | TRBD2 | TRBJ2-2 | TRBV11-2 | CASSLGLAENTGELFF | TGTGCCAGCAGCTTAGGGCTAGCGGAGAACACCGGGGAGCTGTTTTTT
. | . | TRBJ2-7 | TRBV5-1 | CASSLVRTPAYEQYF | TGCGCCAGCAGCTTGGTGAGGACCCCGGCCTACGAGCAGTACTTC
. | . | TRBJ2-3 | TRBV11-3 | CASSDSGLADTQYF | TGTGCCAGCAGTGATAGCGGCTTGGCAGATACGCAGTATTTT
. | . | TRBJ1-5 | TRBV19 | CASSISAPRGEQPQHF | TGTGCCAGTAGTATTTCAGCCCCCCGGGGGGAGCAGCCCCAGCATTTT
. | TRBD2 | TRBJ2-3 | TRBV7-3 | CASSPGTSGVTDTQYF | TGTGCCAGCAGCCCGGGGACTAGCGGGGTCACAGATACGCAGTATTTT
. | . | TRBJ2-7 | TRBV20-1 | CSARGGYEQYF | TGCAGTGCTAGGGGGGGCTACGAGCAGTACTTC
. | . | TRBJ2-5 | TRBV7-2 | CASIPSPVGMVETQYF | TGTGCCAGCATCCCCTCACCGGTCGGGATGGTAGAGACCCAGTACTTC
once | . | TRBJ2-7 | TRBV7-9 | CASSQGLTGRTDEQYF | TGTGCCAGCAGCCAAGGGCTGACAGGGAGGACGGACGAGCAGTACTTC
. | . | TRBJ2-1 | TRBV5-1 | CASSPAADRSYNEQFF | TGCGCCAGCAGCCCGGCAGCGGACCGCTCCTACAATGAGCAGTTCTTC
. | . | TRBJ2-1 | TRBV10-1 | CASSEDGDNEQFF | TGCGCCAGCAGTGAGGACGGGGACAATGAGCAGTTCTTC
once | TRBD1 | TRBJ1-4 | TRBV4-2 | CASSQGTGDNEKLFF | TGTGCCAGCAGCCAGGGTACAGGGGATAATGAAAAACTGTTTTTT
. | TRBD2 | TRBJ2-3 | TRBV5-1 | CASSLAGGGTSTDTQYF | TGCGCCAGCAGCTTGGCCGGGGGAGGGACTAGCACAGATACGCAGTATTTT
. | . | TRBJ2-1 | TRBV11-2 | CASSPTDRNEQFF | TGTGCCAGCAGCCCGACAGATCGGAATGAGCAGTTCTTC
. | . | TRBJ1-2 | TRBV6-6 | CASSFNLGVGGYTF | TGTGCCAGCAGTTTTAATCTCGGGGTTGGTGGCTACACCTTC
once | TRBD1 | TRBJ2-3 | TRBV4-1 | CASSLLHRGGTDTQYF | TGCGCCAGCAGCCTTCTCCACAGGGGAGGCACAGATACGCAGTATTTT
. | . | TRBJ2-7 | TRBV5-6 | CASSSIYEQYF | TGTGCCAGCAGCTCCATCTACGAGCAGTACTTC
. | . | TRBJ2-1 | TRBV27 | CASSFSYGGVSDEQFF | TGTGCCAGCAGTTTTTCCTACGGGGGAGTGAGCGATGAGCAGTTCTTC
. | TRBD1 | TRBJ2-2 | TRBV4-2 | CASSQEKDRGHMKPGELFF | TGTGCCAGCAGCCAAGAAAAGGACAGGGGGCATATGAAACCCGGGGAGCTGTTTTTT
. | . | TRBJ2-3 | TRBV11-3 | CASSKDGGHTDTQYF | TGTGCCAGCAGTAAGGACGGGGGACACACAGATACGCAGTATTTT
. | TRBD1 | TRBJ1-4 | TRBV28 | CASRDTTGGSNEKLFF | TGTGCCAGCAGAGATACGACAGGGGGCTCGAATGAAAAACTGTTTTTT
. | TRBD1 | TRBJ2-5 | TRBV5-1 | CASSPGTGLQETQYF | TGCGCCAGCAGCCCTGGGACAGGGCTTCAAGAGACCCAGTACTTC
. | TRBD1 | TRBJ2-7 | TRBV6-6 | CASSHRDSFYEQYF | TGTGCCAGCAGTCACCGGGACAGCTTCTACGAGCAGTACTTC
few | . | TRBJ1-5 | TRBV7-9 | CASSLAQAGRQPQHF | TGTGCCAGCAGCTTAGCGCAAGCAGGTCGTCAGCCCCAGCATTTT
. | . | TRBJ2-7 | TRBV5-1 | CASAARTSYEQYF | TGCGCCAGCGCAGCACGGACATCCTACGAGCAGTACTTC
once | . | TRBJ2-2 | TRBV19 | CASSIAAFQTGELFF | TGTGCCAGTAGTATCGCGGCCTTTCAAACCGGGGAGCTGTTTTTT
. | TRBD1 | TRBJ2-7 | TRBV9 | CASSVIQGAFYEQYF | TGTGCCAGCAGCGTCATCCAGGGGGCTTTCTACGAGCAGTACTTC
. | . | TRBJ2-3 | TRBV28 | CASSFDGLGGSDTQYF | TGTGCCAGCAGTTTTGACGGGTTGGGTGGGAGTGATACGCAGTATTTT
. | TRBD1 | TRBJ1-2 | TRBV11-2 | CASSRYRDRDYGYTF | TGTGCCAGCAGCCGATACCGGGACAGGGACTATGGCTACACCTTC
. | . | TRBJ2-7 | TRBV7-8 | CASSLEGGYSEQYF | TGTGCCAGCAGCTTAGAGGGAGGTTATAGCGAGCAGTACTTC
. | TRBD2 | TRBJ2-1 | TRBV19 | CASRLTSGRAQKFF | TGTGCCAGTAGGCTGACTAGCGGGAGGGCCCAGAAGTTCTTC